The text below deals with one TCR beta chain. Original analysis: Junction-only immunoSEQ data arrived without quality scores, meaning filtering differed. Data came from immunoSEQ multiplex PCR; TCRdb stores just in-frame clones and leaves some out. The V and J calls and clone size were taken over from that table, and D and trimming were inferred from the DNA. The table shows more than 450,000 clones, with 75% to 85% occurring only once. The entry originates in a study of shared clonotypes between healthy human individuals. Among the donors, all were Caucasian adults who lived in Nashville, Tennessee. This TCR came from a woman in her thirties or forties in good health. Some clones in this sample may be carry-over from other donors' samples. The material sequenced was PBMCs.

CDR3 region: CASSVGGAAYEQYF. In DNA form, the CDR3 reads TGTGCCAGCAGCGTCGGGGGCGCCGCCTACGAGCAGTACTTC. This rearrangement joins TRBV9 to TRBJ2-7; tentatively, D is TRBD1 or TRBD2 (6 bases each). The V gene lost 2 bases and the J gene lost 2 bases, with 11 bases spanning the gap. In germline, CDR1 is SGDLS, CDR2 YYNGEE. This CDR3 contains 14 residues.